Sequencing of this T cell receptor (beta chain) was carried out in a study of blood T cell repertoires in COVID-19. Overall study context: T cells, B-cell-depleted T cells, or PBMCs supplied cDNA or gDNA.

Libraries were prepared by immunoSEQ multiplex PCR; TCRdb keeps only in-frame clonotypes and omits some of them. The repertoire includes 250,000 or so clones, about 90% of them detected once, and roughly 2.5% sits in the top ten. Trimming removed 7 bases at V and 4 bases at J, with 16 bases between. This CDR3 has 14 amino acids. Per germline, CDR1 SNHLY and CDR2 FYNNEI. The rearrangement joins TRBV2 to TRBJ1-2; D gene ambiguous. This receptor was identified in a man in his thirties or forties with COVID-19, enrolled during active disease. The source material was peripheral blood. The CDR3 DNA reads TGTGCCAGCACCCCGGTGGAGTCCGGCTATGGCTACACCTTC. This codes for CASTPVESGYGYTF.